The 26 T cell receptor beta chains below come from one sample, sequenced in a study of shared clonotypes between healthy human individuals. TCRdb's table, derived via immunoSEQ multiplex PCR, lists solely in-frame clones and lacks some. Among around 1 million clones listed, around three quarters were seen once. Sequencing was carried out using memory CD4+ T cells sorted from blood. The subset is: CD45RA-negative fraction. The receptors derive from a man aged 18 to 29 in good health.

V and J are TRBV30 and TRBJ2-5; D is perhaps TRBD1 (6 bases). This CDR3 contains 12 residues. The V gene lost 5 bases and the J gene lost 7 bases, with 14 bases spanning the gap. In germline, CDR1 is GTSNPN, CDR2 SVGIG (reference sequence). CDR3 loop: CAWLTGTGTQYF. The CDR3 DNA is TGTGCCTGGCTTACAGGGACGGGGACCCAGTACTTC.

This clone was seen a few times. The rearrangement uses TRBV7-8 and TRBJ2-2; 9 bases align to TRBD1. J gave up 4 bases and V 5 bases, and 8 bases lay outside the gene matches. CDR1 is SGHVS and CDR2 is FQNEAQ in the germline V gene. The CDR3 length is 16 residues. The CDR3 sequence is CASSKTGTGFTGELFF. The CDR3 DNA follows: TGTGCCAGCAGCAAAACCGGGACAGGGTTCACCGGGGAGCTGTTTTTT.

The chain combines TRBV7-9 with TRBJ2-7; 7 bases are a match to TRBD1. Germline V gives CDR1 SEHNR, CDR2 FQNEAQ (reference sequence). With V trimmed by 1 base and J by 5 bases, 5 bases remained unmatched. CDR3 length: 14 amino acids. In DNA, the CDR3 is TGTGCCAGCAGCTTAGGACAGGGTCACCACGAGCAGTACTTC. This codes for CASSLGQGHHEQYF.

This clone occurred a few times. V is TRBV4-1 and J is TRBJ1-1; tentative D call: TRBD1 (5 bases). The CDR3 sequence is 13 residues long. Trimming removed 4 bases from V and 1 base from J, with 7 bases in between. CDR1 MGHRA and CDR2 YSYEKL come from the germline V gene. The CDR3 reads CASSLRGNTEAFF. In nucleotides, the CDR3 is TGCGCCAGCAGCCTTAGGGGGAACACTGAAGCTTTCTTT.

This clone was seen a few times. The J gene is TRBJ1-4, the V gene TRBV7-8, with TRBD1 as a possible D gene (5 bases). There are 18 residues in the CDR3. V lost 1 base and J lost 5, with 20 bases in between. Germline-derived CDR1 and CDR2 are SGHVS and FQNEAQ. CDR3: CASSLVRAGLGENEKLFF. The CDR3 region has the DNA TGTGCCAGCAGCTTAGTTCGGGCCGGCTTAGGGGAAAATGAAAAACTGTTTTTT.

This chain joins TRBV5-1 and TRBJ1-3; no reliable D call. This CDR3 contains 15 residues. CDR1 is SGHRS, CDR2 YFSETQ, per germline. Trimming took 0 bases from V and 4 from J, leaving 11 bases between them. The CDR3 DNA reads as TGCGCCAGCAGCTTGGGGGCGAGTTACGGAAACACCATATATTTT. Translation: CASSLGASYGNTIYF.

The V gene is TRBV5-6, the J gene TRBJ2-5; D is perhaps TRBD1 (5 bases). CDR3 length: 15 amino acids. The V gene lost 4 bases and the J gene lost 0 bases, with 13 bases spanning the gap. Germline lookup yields CDR1 SGHDT and CDR2 YYEEEE. The CDR3 DNA follows: TGTGCCAGCAGCGCCGAGACAGAGTACCAAGAGACCCAGTACTTC. Its protein product is CASSAETEYQETQYF.

This sequence joins TRBV6-1 and TRBJ2-1, with 15 positions matching TRBD2. The CDR3 length is 15 residues. V dropped 6 bases and J dropped 7; count of bases not matched to a gene: 4. Germline V gene lookup returns CDR1 MNHNS and CDR2 SASEGT. This CDR3 reads CASRPGTSGGNEQFF. The CDR3 DNA reads TGTGCCAGCAGGCCCGGGACTAGCGGGGGGAATGAGCAGTTCTTC.

The CDR3 loop is CASTSTGWEKLFF. The CDR3 DNA sequence: TGTGCCAGCACCTCCACAGGATGGGAAAAACTGTTTTTT. The V and J genes are TRBV2 and TRBJ1-4; the D gene is possibly TRBD1 (5 bases). CDR3 length equals 13 residues. V gave up 7 bases and J gave up 8 bases, with 14 bases separating them. Looked up from germline, CDR1 is SNHLY and CDR2 is FYNNEI.

The chain is built from TRBV7-2 and TRBJ1-6; D is unclear. The CDR3 runs 15 residues. Trimming took off 2 bases at V and 9 bases at J, with 14 bases between the two ends. From germline, CDR1 is SGHTA and CDR2 FQGNSA. The chain's CDR3 is CASSLQDQYASPLHF. CDR3 DNA sequence: TGTGCCAGCAGCTTACAGGACCAATATGCTTCACCCCTCCACTTT.

The genes are TRBV4-3 and TRBJ2-5, with TRBD2 matching over 11 bases. Germline V gene data show CDR1 as LGHNA and CDR2 as YSLEER. The CDR3 totals 15 residues. V trimming: 3 bases; J trimming: 5 bases; junction bases outside the gene matches: 5. Here the CDR3 reads CASSQIAGGGETQYF. The CDR3 DNA is TGCGCCAGCAGCCAGATAGCGGGAGGGGGGGAGACCCAGTACTTC.

The chain joins TRBV5-1 to TRBJ2-5, with 7 bases identical to TRBD1. The CDR3 extends over 16 amino acids. Trimming removed 4 bases from V and 3 bases from J; junction bases left unmatched: 12. Germline V CDR1 and CDR2: SGHRS, YFSETQ. DNA of the CDR3: TGCGCCAGCAGCAGGGTCTCCGGGACAGTCGAAGAGACCCAGTACTTC. Its protein is CASSRVSGTVEETQYF.

DNA of the CDR3: TGTGCCAGCAGCTTGGGACAGGGGGCGTTGGGAAACACCATATATTTT. Its protein product is CASSLGQGALGNTIYF. The chain recombines TRBV5-6 with TRBJ1-3; 10 nucleotides line up with TRBD1. Germline CDR1 is SGHDT and CDR2 is YYEEEE. The CDR3 covers 16 residues. The J segment lost 4 bases and the V segment lost 0 bases, leaving 4 bases of the junction unmatched.

The chain employs TRBV28 and TRBJ1-4; no definite D call. Germline V gene data show CDR1 as MDHEN and CDR2 as SYDVKM. Trimming shortened V by 1 base and J by 9 bases, and 12 bases separated the two germline ends. This CDR3 contains 14 residues. The CDR3 protein is CASSLSNGGKKLFF. CDR3 nucleotide sequence: TGTGCCAGCAGTTTATCGAACGGAGGGAAAAAACTGTTTTTT.

This clone has more than one count but fewer than ten. This sample also contains other DNA sequences that code for the same CDR3. The chain employs TRBV27 and TRBJ2-3; 8 bases match TRBD1. The CDR3 consists of 13 residues. The germline V gene has CDR1 MNHEY and CDR2 SMNVEV (reference sequence). V lost 6 bases, J lost 2 bases, and 1 base stayed unmatched. CDR3 sequence (DNA): TGTGCCAGCAGGACAGGGGCCACAGATACGCAGTATTTT. Translating gives CASRTGATDTQYF.

The count of this clone is one. The J gene is TRBJ2-7, the V gene TRBV14; 8 nucleotides align to TRBD2. Germline V gene data show CDR1 as SGHDN and CDR2 as FVKESK. V dropped 5 bases and J dropped 0; count of bases not matched to a gene: 6. This CDR3 comprises 15 residues. CDR3 protein: CASSNSGGYSYEQYF. The CDR3 nucleotides read TGTGCCAGCAGCAACAGCGGGGGCTACTCCTACGAGCAGTACTTC.

This clone showed up just once. This chain connects TRBV10-1 to TRBJ1-3, with D perhaps TRBD1 (5 bases). V was pared by 6 bases and J by 3 bases, with 12 bases between. The CDR3 has 14 amino acids. Germline-derived CDR1 and CDR2 are WNHNN and SYGVQD (reference sequence). This CDR3 reads CASSDGTLGNTIYF. For the CDR3, the DNA is TGCGCCAGCAGCGATGGGACGCTTGGAAACACCATATATTTT.

The chain combines TRBV18 with TRBJ1-5; D unresolved. The CDR3 totals 16 residues. Germline V CDR1 and CDR2: KGHSH, LQKENI. Trimming cost V 4 bases and J 0 bases, with 13 bases left between them. The CDR3 DNA is TGTGCCAGCTCACTAACACAGTCGGATAGCAATCAGCCCCAGCATTTT. Translating gives CASSLTQSDSNQPQHF.

This clone was counted only a few times. This CDR3 is also generated by other DNA sequences in the sample. The chain is built from TRBV9 and TRBJ1-1, with D unresolved. V was pared by 2 bases and J by 0 bases, with 8 bases between. Germline-derived CDR1 and CDR2 are SGDLS and YYNGEE. The CDR3 runs 14 residues. CDR3 in amino acids: CASSVADMNTEAFF. Here the CDR3 DNA reads TGTGCCAGCAGCGTTGCAGACATGAACACTGAAGCTTTCTTT.

This chain connects TRBV30 to TRBJ1-4; the D gene is possibly TRBD1 (5 bases). CDR1 and CDR2 (germline): GTSNPN, SVGIG (reference sequence). The CDR3 contains 14 residues. The V end was cut by 0 bases, the J end by 8 bases, with 13 bases between. CDR3 region: CAWSVRQGREKLFF. In nucleotides, the CDR3 is TGTGCCTGGAGTGTACGGCAGGGAAGGGAAAAACTGTTTTTT. Full variable domain (outside the CDR3, taken from reference TRBV30 and TRBJ1-4): SQTIHQWPATLVQPVGSPLSLECTVEGTSNPNLYWYRQAAGRGLQLLFYSVGIGQISSEVPQNLSASRPQDRQFILSSKKLLLSDSGFYLCAWSVRQGREKLFFGSGTQLSVL.

The gene calls are TRBV2 and TRBJ2-5, with D possibly being TRBD1 (6 bases). Deletions cut 7 bases from V and 3 bases from J, with 18 bases between. This CDR3 comprises 15 residues. From germline, CDR1 is SNHLY and CDR2 FYNNEI. The CDR3 loop reads CASKDPDSFKETQYF. The DNA for the CDR3 is TGTGCCAGCAAGGACCCGGACAGTTTCAAAGAGACCCAGTACTTC.

This chain uses TRBV7-9 with TRBJ2-5; D gene ambiguous. With 5 bases removed from V and 2 bases from J, the gap between germline ends came to 12 bases. The CDR3 consists of 14 residues. CDR1 and CDR2 (germline): SEHNR, FQNEAQ (reference sequence). CDR3 nucleotides: TGTGCCAGCAGCCCCCCCCACAGTCAAGAGACCCAGTACTTC. Its translation: CASSPPHSQETQYF. The full variable domain, in which reference TRBV7-9 and TRBJ2-5 provide the parts outside the CDR3, is DTGVSQNPRHKITKRGQNVTFRCDPISEHNRLYWYRQTLGQGPEFLTYFQNEAQLEKSRLLSDRFSAERPKGSFSTLEIQRTEQGDSAMYLCASSPPHSQETQYFGPGTRLLVL.

The chain has TRBV5-1 and TRBJ2-7; D is ambiguous. Trimming left V 4 bases short and J 1 base short, with 6 bases between. Looked up from germline, CDR1 is SGHRS and CDR2 is YFSETQ. The CDR3 runs 12 residues. CDR3 nucleotides: TGCGCCAGCAGCGGAACTTCCTACGAGCAGTACTTC. Translated, it gives CASSGTSYEQYF.

This clone turned up a few times. The chain uses TRBV30 and TRBJ1-1; possibly TRBD1 for D (5 bases). Trimming took off 6 bases at V and 1 base at J, with 15 bases between the two ends. The CDR3 contains 14 residues. Germline lookup yields CDR1 GTSNPN and CDR2 SVGIG (reference sequence). The CDR3 bases are TGTGCCTGCCCTAGCGGGGGGTCGAACACTGAAGCTTTCTTT. Protein product: CACPSGGSNTEAFF.

This chain links TRBV19 with TRBJ1-5, with D uncertain. Germline V gene data show CDR1 as LNHDA and CDR2 as SQIVND (reference sequence). The CDR3 is made up of 15 amino acids. Trimming cost V 5 bases and J 2 bases, with 13 bases left between them. Here the CDR3 DNA reads TGTGCCAGTAGTTCTACAGACGGCGGCAATCAGCCCCAGCATTTT. It yields the protein CASSSTDGGNQPQHF.

The V gene is TRBV29-1, the J gene TRBJ2-1; TRBD2 aligns across 8 bases. The CDR3 has 13 residues. Germline loops: CDR1 SQVTM, CDR2 ANQGSEA. V lost 0 bases and J lost 11; bases outside the gene matches: 6. The CDR3 nucleotides are TGCAGCGTTGAAGATCGGGGACTAGGGCAGCAGTTCTTC. Translated, it gives CSVEDRGLGQQFF.